Listed below are T cell receptor beta chains from one sample, sequenced in a study of T cells after yellow fever vaccination. One entry per CDR3 protein, called by TCRdb with MiXCR from the 5' RACE reads. The top ten clones hold less than 3% of a sample with about 180,000 distinct CDR3 sequences, approximately 6.2% of them seen once. The material sequenced was CD4+ T cells sorted from PBMCs, taken on the day of the first yellow fever vaccination. The receptors come from a man between 18 and 35 years old who received the YFV17D yellow fever vaccine. CDR3s include the opening cysteine and the closing phenylalanine or tryptophan. A D gene is named only where the DNA matches it firmly. Expanded clones get a size class; other rows say once, few or many, or leave the size out.

V gene	clone size	J gene	D gene	CDR3 DNA	CDR3 protein
TRBV20-1	-	TRBJ2-3	-	TGCAGTGCTAGCGTGACCACATCGGGGGCAGATACGCAGTATTTT	CSASVTTSGADTQYF
TRBV7-9	many	TRBJ2-5	TRBD2	TGTGCCAGCAGCTTGCGGGAGGCGGTGAGCCAGTACTTC	CASSLREAVSQYF
TRBV4-3	-	TRBJ1-5	-	TGCGCCAGCAGCCAAGCCATGGGACGGGATCAGCCCCAGCATTTT	CASSQAMGRDQPQHF
TRBV7-6	many	TRBJ2-5	-	TGTGCCAGCAGCTTAACCAGAAAAGAGACCCAGTACTTC	CASSLTRKETQYF
TRBV30	few	TRBJ2-3	-	TGTGCCTGGATAATAGGAGATACGCAGTATTTT	CAWIIGDTQYF
TRBV10-3	-	TRBJ2-1	TRBD2	TGTGCCATCAGGACCCCCAGAAGCGGGGGCGGCAATGAGCAGTTCTTC	CAIRTPRSGGGNEQFF
TRBV5-1	many	TRBJ2-2	-	TGCGCCAGCAGCTTGTCCGGAGCGAACACCGGGGAGCTGTTTTTT	CASSLSGANTGELFF
TRBV23-1	few	TRBJ1-4	-	TGCGCCAGCAGTCTCAAGGGGGAAAAACTGTTTTTT	CASSLKGEKLFF
TRBV5-1	many	TRBJ2-1	TRBD2	TGCGCCAGCAGCTTGCCTAGCGGGGCCTCCGGGGGTGAGCAGTTCTTC	CASSLPSGASGGEQFF
TRBV20-1	-	TRBJ1-2	-	TGCAGTGCCCCGACAGGTGGGAACTATGGCTACACCTTC	CSAPTGGNYGYTF
TRBV7-9	few	TRBJ1-1	-	TGTGCCAGCAGCTTAGATGTCACTCCCCGGCGAGCTTTCTTT	CASSLDVTPRRAFF
TRBV12-3/TRBV12-4	few	TRBJ1-5	-	TGTGCCAGCAGTTTCTCACGGAACATTCATCAGCCCCAGCATTTT	CASSFSRNIHQPQHF